One and the same sample provided the 20 T cell receptor beta chains below, sequenced in a study of memory CD4+ T cells and cytomegalovirus serostatus. The method was immunoSEQ multiplex PCR; TCRdb's version includes in-frame clones alone and lacks a portion of them. The table shows more than 55,000 clones, with approximately 85% occurring only once. Single viable CD3+CD4+CD8-CD45RO+ cells were sorted as the memory CD4+ T cells. Sequenced input: memory CD4+ T cells from blood. The source of these receptors is an adult in good health and CMV-seronegative.

The gene calls are TRBV7-8 and TRBJ1-1; D gene ambiguous. Per the germline V gene, CDR1 is SGHVS and CDR2 is FQNEAQ. V lost 5 bases, J lost 1 base, and 8 bases lay in between. This CDR3 contains 13 residues. CDR3 region: CASSVRTNTEAFF. The CDR3 DNA sequence: TGTGCCAGCAGCGTTCGGACGAACACTGAAGCTTTCTTT.

The rearrangement uses TRBV10-3 and TRBJ2-5; the match to TRBD2 covers 7 bases. The CDR3 sequence is 15 residues long. Germline CDR1 reads ENHRY; CDR2 reads SYGVKD. The J segment lost 3 bases and the V segment lost 0 bases, leaving 4 bases of the junction unmatched. The CDR3 bases are TGTGCCATCAGTGAGTCGGGAGGGCCGGAAGAGACCCAGTACTTC. Translating gives CAISESGGPEETQYF.

The chain joins TRBV5-8 to TRBJ2-1; TRBD1 matches at 10 bases. V was clipped by 1 base and J by 5 bases; unmatched bases: 3. The CDR3 is 15 residues long. The germline V gene has CDR1 SGHTS and CDR2 YDEGEE. In DNA form, the CDR3 reads TGTGCCAGCAGCTTGTTGGGACAGGGGAACAATGAGCAGTTCTTC. Its translation is CASSLLGQGNNEQFF.

This chain connects TRBV21-1 to TRBJ1-3; the table's D call TRBD1 went unverified against the DNA. TRBV21-1 is recorded as a pseudogene. The CDR3 runs 15 residues. CDR3 sequence: CASKTGALSGNTIYF. The CDR3 coding sequence is TGTGCCAGTAAGACAGGGGCCCTCTCTGGAAACACCATATATTTT.

The chain couples TRBV9 to TRBJ2-5; no clear D gene. Between the trimmed V and J ends, which lost 0 bases and 4 bases, there was a span of 16 bases. Germline V gene sequence: CDR1 SGDLS, CDR2 YYNGEE. The CDR3 is 16 residues long. The CDR3 loop is CASSVGGRVTRETQYF. DNA of the CDR3: TGTGCCAGCAGCGTAGGTGGACGGGTCACAAGAGAGACCCAGTACTTC. Full variable domain (rest looked up from reference TRBV9 and TRBJ2-5): DSGVTQTPKHLITATGQRVTLRCSPRSGDLSVYWYQQSLDQGLQFLIQYYNGEERAKGNILERFSAQQFPDLHSELNLSSLELGDSALYFCASSVGGRVTRETQYFGPGTRLLVL.

The genes are TRBV7-2 and TRBJ1-3; D is perhaps TRBD1 (5 bases). The V end was cut by 1 base, the J end by 4 bases, with 17 bases between. Germline CDR1 SGHTA, CDR2 FQGNSA. The CDR3 consists of 17 residues. The DNA for the CDR3 is TGTGCCAGCAGCTTAGTAGTGGGAGGGGTCTTCGGAAACACCATATATTTT. As protein: CASSLVVGGVFGNTIYF.

This chain connects TRBV10-3 to TRBJ1-1; D unresolved. This CDR3 comprises 14 residues. Between the trimmed V and J ends, which lost 7 bases and 1 base, there was a span of 13 bases. CDR1 is ENHRY, CDR2 SYGVKD, per germline. In nucleotides, the CDR3 is TGTGCCATCACCGAGGAGGTGGCGAACACTGAAGCTTTCTTT. This encodes CAITEEVANTEAFF.

This sequence joins TRBV6-5 and TRBJ2-5; 9 nucleotides match TRBD1. Germline CDR1 is MNHEY and CDR2 is SVGAGI. V was clipped by 6 bases and J by 2 bases; unmatched bases: 1. The CDR3 has 13 residues. The CDR3 spells CASRGTGQETQYF. The CDR3 nucleotides are TGTGCCAGCAGGGGGACAGGGCAAGAGACCCAGTACTTC.

V and J are TRBV5-8 and TRBJ1-1, with a tentative D call TRBD1 (5 bases). The CDR3 totals 13 residues. Germline CDR1 SGHTS, CDR2 YDEGEE. Trimming shortened V by 1 base and J by 11 bases, and 15 bases separated the two germline ends. The CDR3 DNA reads TGTGCCAGCAGCTTGTATGAATCGTGGGGGGCTTTCTTT. Translation gives CASSLYESWGAFF.

The chain is built from TRBV29-1 and TRBJ1-2; 9 bases align to TRBD1. The CDR3 length is 12 residues. J gave up 7 bases and V 6 bases, and 6 bases lay outside the gene matches. Per germline, CDR1 SQVTM and CDR2 ANQGSEA. As DNA, the CDR3 is TGCAGCGTGGGGGACAGGGCCTCTGGCTACACCTTC. Translation gives CSVGDRASGYTF.

The V and J genes are TRBV5-1 and TRBJ2-3, with TRBD1 identical over 11 bases. In germline, CDR1 is SGHRS, CDR2 YFSETQ. V shed 3 bases, J shed 2 bases, and the junction held 5 bases outside the gene matches. CDR3 size: 16 residues. CDR3 sequence: CASSSGQGAITDTQYF. CDR3 sequence (DNA): TGCGCCAGCAGCTCAGGACAGGGGGCAATCACAGATACGCAGTATTTT.

The V call is TRBV2, the J call TRBJ2-1; D might be TRBD2 (6 bases). The CDR3 contains 19 residues. CDR1 is SNHLY, CDR2 FYNNEI, per germline. The V gene lost 4 bases and the J gene lost 0 bases, with 22 bases spanning the gap. CDR3 nucleotides: TGTGCCAGCAGTGGGCCCTCAATCATAGCGGTTAGCTCCTACAATGAGCAGTTCTTC. This sequence encodes CASSGPSIIAVSSYNEQFF.

The chain links TRBV2 to TRBJ1-2, with D possibly matching TRBD1 (5 bases). In germline, CDR1 is SNHLY, CDR2 FYNNEI. The CDR3 spans 12 residues. V lost 6 bases, J lost 1 base, and 6 bases lay in between. For the CDR3, the DNA is TGTGCCAGCAGGACAGATAACTATGGCTACACCTTC. It encodes CASRTDNYGYTF.

The chain is built from TRBV7-9 and TRBJ1-6, with D possibly being TRBD1 (6 bases). This CDR3 is built from 13 residues. CDR1 is SEHNR and CDR2 is FQNEAQ in the germline V gene (reference sequence). V was trimmed by 4 bases and J by 8 bases, leaving 9 bases between them. The CDR3 reads CASSWNRDSPLHF. In DNA, the CDR3 is TGTGCCAGCAGCTGGAACAGGGATTCACCCCTCCACTTT. Supplemented by reference TRBV7-9 and TRBJ1-6, the full variable domain reads DTGVSQNPRHKITKRGQNVTFRCDPISEHNRLYWYRQTLGQGPEFLTYFQNEAQLEKSRLLSDRFSAERPKGSFSTLEIQRTEQGDSAMYLCASSWNRDSPLHFGNGTRLTVT.

The chain employs TRBV19 and TRBJ1-2; 10 bases fit TRBD1. The CDR3 loop spans 16 amino acids. V shed 7 bases and J 1 base; nucleotides not matched to a gene: 9. Germline values: CDR1 LNHDA, CDR2 SQIVND (reference sequence). CDR3 sequence: CASTKDRGLLNYGYTF. The CDR3 bases are TGTGCCAGTACCAAAGACAGGGGGCTGCTTAACTATGGCTACACCTTC.

The J gene is TRBJ1-3, the V gene TRBV19, with D maybe TRBD1 (6 bases). The CDR3 has 15 amino acids. CDR1 is LNHDA, CDR2 SQIVND, per germline (reference sequence). V was shortened by 3 bases and J by 0 bases, with 9 bases between the two germline ends. DNA for the CDR3: TGTGCCAGTAGTATTCAGGGGAGCTCTGGAAACACCATATATTTT. This gives the protein CASSIQGSSGNTIYF.

The chain carries TRBV5-5 and TRBJ1-1; D call uncertain. Trimming stripped 4 bases from V and 5 bases from J, with 12 bases between. Germline V gene data show CDR1 as SGHKS and CDR2 as YYEKEE (reference sequence). The CDR3 sequence is 13 residues long. The CDR3 sequence is CASSQRQWTEAFF. The CDR3 DNA reads TGTGCCAGCAGCCAGCGCCAGTGGACTGAAGCTTTCTTT.

The V gene is TRBV5-1, the J gene TRBJ2-7, with D possibly being TRBD2 (5 bases). Deletions cut 1 base from V and 0 bases from J, with 8 bases between. CDR3 length equals 14 residues. Germline lookup yields CDR1 SGHRS and CDR2 YFSETQ. CDR3 amino acids: CASSLPSSSYEQYF. CDR3 sequence (DNA): TGCGCCAGCAGCTTGCCTAGCAGCTCCTACGAGCAGTACTTC.

The chain combines TRBV23-1 with TRBJ2-1, with 15 positions matching TRBD2. TRBV23-1 is labeled an ORF, and its function is uncertain. CDR3 size: 15 residues. V lost 2 bases to trimming and J lost 14 bases; unmatched junction nucleotides: 7. DNA for the CDR3: TGCGCCAGCAGTCAAGCGCCAGGACTAGCGGGAGGGGAGTTCTTC. It is translated as CASSQAPGLAGGEFF.

The chain recombines TRBV10-3 with TRBJ1-2; 7 nucleotides match TRBD1. Germline CDR1 ENHRY, CDR2 SYGVKD. The CDR3 has 14 amino acids. After removal of 6 bases from V and 2 bases from J, the junction contained 6 bases not matched to a gene. The CDR3 DNA reads TGTGCCATCAGACGGGACAGTGGGAACTATGGCTACACCTTC. This sequence encodes CAIRRDSGNYGYTF.